This T cell receptor beta chain was retrieved from a study of tumor-infiltrating lymphocytes in primary liver carcinoma. About the research overall: Tumor staging was T1-T3 N0M0; sizes spanned about 4 to 11 cm across.

Total RNA (around 500 ng) served as template for TCR beta cDNA synthesis primed by a constant-region primer. For TCR beta, libraries were produced by three nested multiplex PCR rounds using slightly modified ARM-PCR. TRBV1-TRBV30 forward primers and a C-beta reverse primer were used in the first two PCR rounds, which each ran for around 11 cycles. TCRdb re-called the multiplex PCR reads with MiXCR, one entry per CDR3 protein. This table has 40,000 or so distinct CDR3 sequences, roughly 80% appearing once. As concerns this clonotype: The antigen is not known. At one end, the junction sequence differs from germline, possibly due to a read error.

Scientists recovered RNA and DNA together from around 20-30 mg of unsorted bulk tissue. Overall study findings and caveats: Less overlap was seen in tumor-adjacent and tumor-blood pairs than in tumor region pairs. Significantly larger top-250-clone fractions were found in tumors than in blood (p = 0.039).

The V gene's germline CDR1 is MNHEY and CDR2 SVGAGI. CDR3 length: 15 residues. The clonotype was recovered from a woman between 25 and 40 years old with primary liver carcinoma and hepatitis B virus infection. This sequence joins TRBV6-5 and TRBJ2-2; D is perhaps TRBD2 (6 bases). Sequences were obtained from tumor-adjacent normal liver tissue. The CDR3 spells CASSMPGLHTRELFF. The CDR3 nucleotides are TGTGCCAGCAGTATGCCGGGACTTCACACCCGGGAGCTGTTTTTT.